The clone carrying this TCR beta chain has only a few counts. Its antigen is undetermined. These data belong to a study of response to subunit inactivated influenza vaccine. Study-wide results and caveats: The authors suggested that every seasonal influenza vaccination recruits few new T cells.

TCRdb independently ran MiXCR on the RT-PCR reads; one entry per CDR3 protein. Of 300,000 to 350,000 distinct CDR3 sequences detected, less than 25% appear once; the ten largest clones hold roughly 10%. V was clipped by 6 bases and J by 7 bases; unmatched bases: 9. The germline V gene encodes CDR1 SGHNT and CDR2 YYREEE (reference sequence). The CDR3 spans 15 residues. Here the sequenced sample was PBMCs from blood, taken approximately 22 months after vaccination. The TCR sequence derives from a man aged 50 to 75 who received an inactivated influenza vaccine. This chain uses TRBV5-4 with TRBJ1-6; 8 bases match TRBD1. CDR3 protein: CASNSQTGVNSPLHF. The CDR3 DNA follows: TGTGCCAGCAATTCCCAGACAGGGGTCAATTCACCCCTCCACTTT.